This T cell receptor beta chain appears in the sequencing data of a study of T cell repertoires in cytomegalovirus infection. Study context: TCR beta signatures that were public indicated CMV infection and matching HLA type.

Study-wide results and caveats: The cumulative frequency of public TCR beta families identified carriers of CMV plus the relevant HLA. The study found HLA-C-restricted CMV-specific TCR beta clonotypes dominating the ex vivo response.

Germline V gene lookup returns CDR1 MRHNA and CDR2 SNTAGT. This CDR3 region has 15 residues. Trimming removed 3 bases at V and 2 bases at J, with 11 bases between. TCRdb re-called the reads through MiXCR, storing one row per CDR3 protein. The sample includes a few hundred thousand distinct CDR3 sequences, around 15% of them seen just once. This clonotype was recorded a few times. Antigen specificity is unknown. This receptor was identified in a human donor in good health (CMV status not recorded). Some clones in this sample may be carry-over from other donors' samples. The material sequenced was PBMCs. This chain connects TRBV6-4 to TRBJ1-5; D gene uncertain. CDR3 nucleotide sequence: TGTGCCAGCAGTGAAGAGTTTCTCGGCAATCAGCCCCAGCATTTT. Its translation: CASSEEFLGNQPQHF.